A selection of T cell receptor beta chains follows, all from one sample in a study of T cells in Graves' hyperthyroidism and ophthalmopathy. TCRdb used MiXCR to reprocess the multiplex PCR reads, holding one entry per CDR3 protein. The profile shows about 580,000 distinct CDR3 sequences, roughly 46% of them singletons. Sample: peripheral blood or thyroid tissue (not recorded which). Receptors originate from a woman aged 18-30 years with Graves' hyperthyroidism. CDR3s include the opening cysteine and the closing phenylalanine or tryptophan. The D gene is left open where the match is weak. Only some rows state a clone size, as once, few, many or a class for expanded clones.

abundance	v_gene	j_gene	d_gene	CDR3nt	CDR3aa
-	TRBV2	TRBJ2-5	-	TGTGCCAGCAGTGCGGGCAGGGAAGAGACCCAGTACTTC	CASSAGREETQYF
many	TRBV12-3/TRBV12-4	TRBJ2-7	TRBD2	TGTGCCAGCAGTGACTCAGCGGGAAGATACGAGCAGTACTTC	CASSDSAGRYEQYF
few	TRBV29-1	TRBJ1-5	TRBD1	TGCAGCGTTGGGACAGGGCTGGGGGAGCCCCAGCATTTT	CSVGTGLGEPQHF
-	TRBV20-1	TRBJ2-7	TRBD2	TGCAGTGCTAGCCCTAGCGGGAGATACAATGAGCAGTACTTC	CSASPSGRYNEQYF
once	TRBV7-9	TRBJ2-7	TRBD2	TGTGCCAGCAGCTTTGCTAGCGGGACACCAGCCTACGAGCAGTACTTC	CASSFASGTPAYEQYF
-	TRBV12-3/TRBV12-4	TRBJ2-2	TRBD1	TGTGCCAGCAGTCACAGGGGGTGGAACACCGGGGAGCTGTCTTGG	CASSHRGWNTGELSW
few	TRBV27	TRBJ1-6	-	TGTGCCAGCAGTTTACGAGACTTCTATAATTCACCCCTCCACTTT	CASSLRDFYNSPLHF
many	TRBV5-1	TRBJ1-2	-	TGCGCCAGCAGCATGGAAGGGGGAACTAACTATGGCTACACCTTC	CASSMEGGTNYGYTF
many	TRBV10-1	TRBJ1-5	-	TGCGCCAGCAGTGAGTCAGGGGGTCAGCCCCAGCATTTT	CASSESGGQPQHF
-	TRBV7-9	TRBJ2-5	TRBD2	TGTGCCAGCAGTGAAGGGGGACTAGCGGGAACGGAGACCCAGTACTTC	CASSEGGLAGTETQYF
-	TRBV29-1	TRBJ2-1	TRBD2	TGCAGCTTATTGACTAGCGGCAACAATGAGCAGTTCTTC	CSLLTSGNNEQFF
many	TRBV20-1	TRBJ2-5	TRBD2	TGCAGTGCGAAGGGACTAGCGGGACCGAGCCAAGAGACCCAGTACTTC	CSAKGLAGPSQETQYF
many	TRBV5-1	TRBJ2-2	TRBD1	TGCGCCAGCAGCCGGACAGGGGCTGACGGGGAGCTGTTTTTT	CASSRTGADGELFF
many	TRBV28	TRBJ2-5	-	TGTGCCAGCAGCGCCGGAGGACTCGATACGGAGACCCAGTACTTC	CASSAGGLDTETQYF
-	TRBV20-1	TRBJ1-5	TRBD1	TGCAGTGCCCCTAGTCCCCGGGACAGGGTAGATCAGCCCCAGCATTTT	CSAPSPRDRVDQPQHF
many	TRBV6-2/TRBV6-3	TRBJ2-5	-	TGTGCCAGCAGTGGGCAAGCAGGAGGAGAGACCCAGTACTTC	CASSGQAGGETQYF
-	TRBV29-1	TRBJ1-4	-	TGCAGCGCCCGGCCTGGGGGCAATGAGCATGCAACCAATGAAAAACTGTTTTTT	CSARPGGNEHATNEKLFF
few	TRBV12-3/TRBV12-4	TRBJ1-3	TRBD1	TGTGCCAGCAGAAAACCGGGACAGGGGTTTGGAAACACCATATATTTT	CASRKPGQGFGNTIYF
few	TRBV5-1	TRBJ1-3	-	TGCGCCAGCAGCGACTTCTCTGGAAACACCATATATTTT	CASSDFSGNTIYF
-	TRBV12-5	TRBJ2-6	TRBD1	TGTGCTAGTGGTTTTATTCCCGGGACAGGGTCTGGGGCCAACGTCCTGACTTTC	CASGFIPGTGSGANVLTF
many	TRBV6-6	TRBJ1-1	-	TGTGCCAGCAGTTACAGGGGGATCACTGAAGCTTTCTTT	CASSYRGITEAFF
-	TRBV18	TRBJ2-3	-	TGTGCCAGCTCAATACGGACGGTGAGCACAGATACGCAGTATTTT	CASSIRTVSTDTQYF
many	TRBV20-1	TRBJ2-2	-	TGCAGTGCCGCGGGACAAAACACCGGGGAGCTGTTTTTT	CSAAGQNTGELFF
few	TRBV7-8	TRBJ2-7	TRBD2	TGTGCCAGCAGTTACTCAGGGACTAGCGGGAGGTTCTCCCACGAGCAGTACTTC	CASSYSGTSGRFSHEQYF
many	TRBV12-3/TRBV12-4	TRBJ2-1	-	TGTGCCAGCAATAACGACTGGGCTTACGAGCAGTTCTTC	CASNNDWAYEQFF
-	TRBV11-2	TRBJ2-2	-	TGTGCCAGCACTCTCGTCGGGGCGGACACCGGGGAGCTGTTTTTT	CASTLVGADTGELFF
few	TRBV4-1	TRBJ1-1	-	TGCGCCAGCAGCCAAGATAGGGGGGGGGGACGGACTGAAGCTTTCTTT	CASSQDRGGGRTEAFF
-	TRBV29-1	TRBJ1-1	TRBD1	TGCAGCGTGGCGGCAGGGGGTGAAGCTTTCTTT	CSVAAGGEAFF
many	TRBV19	TRBJ1-1	-	TGTGCCAGTAGTATGGGACAAATAAGCTCTGAAGCTTTCTTT	CASSMGQISSEAFF
once	TRBV6-4	TRBJ2-3	TRBD1	TGTGCCAGCAGTGACTCGGGACAGGGGGCAGATACGCAGTATTTT	CASSDSGQGADTQYF
-	TRBV7-3	TRBJ2-1	TRBD2	TGTGCCAGCAGCTTAACGTTGGCTAGCGGGAGGGGCCACAATGAGCAGTTCTTC	CASSLTLASGRGHNEQFF
few	TRBV20-1	TRBJ2-7	-	TGCAGTGCTAAGGCCCGCCTCTCCTACGAGCAGTACTTC	CSAKARLSYEQYF
few	TRBV6-5	TRBJ2-7	-	TGTGCCAGCAGTTCTTCCCTTTGGGGCTCCTACGAGCAGTACTTC	CASSSSLWGSYEQYF
-	TRBV24-1	TRBJ2-3	-	TGTGCCACCGGACCGAGCGGGAGCACAGATACGCAGTATTTT	CATGPSGSTDTQYF
many	TRBV2	TRBJ1-1	-	TGTGCCAGCGAAGGACTGGGAGAGGAAGCTTTCTTT	CASEGLGEEAFF
-	TRBV10-3	TRBJ2-7	-	TGTGCCATCACTGGGGAGAGGGATACCTACGAGCAGTACTTC	CAITGERDTYEQYF
-	TRBV29-1	TRBJ2-7	TRBD2	TGCAGCGTAACCGGACTAGCGGGAGAAAAAAACGAGCAGTACTTC	CSVTGLAGEKNEQYF
-	TRBV2	TRBJ1-6	TRBD1	TGTGCCAGCAGTGTTCGGACAGGGGTTTCACCCCTCCACTTT	CASSVRTGVSPLHF
many	TRBV6-6	TRBJ1-1	TRBD1	TGTGCCAGCAGTTACGGGCTGGGACAGGGGAACACTGAAGCTTTCTTT	CASSYGLGQGNTEAFF
-	TRBV6-1	TRBJ1-3	-	TGTGCCAGCAGTGAGTTTAAACACCGGGGCACCATATATTTT	CASSEFKHRGTIYF
-	TRBV29-1	TRBJ2-5	TRBD1	TGCAGCTTTGGGACAGGGGGCGCCGAGACCCAGTACTTC	CSFGTGGAETQYF
many	TRBV27	TRBJ2-7	-	TGTGCCAGCAGTTTACCTGGCTTCGAGCAGTACTTC	CASSLPGFEQYF
many	TRBV7-9	TRBJ1-1	-	TGTGCCAGCAGTGATCCCCCCGGGGGGGAAGCTTTCTTT	CASSDPPGGEAFF
many	TRBV27	TRBJ2-7	TRBD2	TGTGCCAGCAGTCCTAGCGGGAGGAGAACCTACGAGCAGTACTTC	CASSPSGRRTYEQYF
many	TRBV5-4	TRBJ2-5	TRBD2	TGTGCCAGCAGCCCGACGGGGCTAGCGGTACAAGAGACCCAGTACTTC	CASSPTGLAVQETQYF
many	TRBV9	TRBJ1-1	-	TGTGCCAGCAGCGTAGATGCAAACACTGAAGCTTTCTTT	CASSVDANTEAFF
-	TRBV5-1	TRBJ2-7	TRBD1	TGCGCCAGCAGCTTGGAGGTCGGGACAGGGGGCGGCGAGCAGTACTTC	CASSLEVGTGGGEQYF
many	TRBV7-8	TRBJ1-4	-	TGTGCCAGCAGCTCCGGACGGAAAACTAATGAAAAACTGTTTTTT	CASSSGRKTNEKLFF
many	TRBV7-6	TRBJ1-1	-	TGTGCCAGCAGCGCGGAAGGCGGGCGTGAAGCTTTCTTT	CASSAEGGREAFF
-	TRBV2	TRBJ2-7	TRBD2	TGTGCCAGCAGTGAATCCCAGCGGGGCCCCTACGAGCAGTACTTC	CASSESQRGPYEQYF
-	TRBV10-3	TRBJ2-2	TRBD2	TGTGCCACCCGGGATCATAGCGGGTTGAACACCGGGGAGCTGTTTTTT	CATRDHSGLNTGELFF
-	TRBV12-5	TRBJ2-5	TRBD2	TGTGCTAGTGGTTTGGTAGGGGTGGCTAGCGGGAGGGAGGAGACCCAGTACTTC	CASGLVGVASGREETQYF
-	TRBV20-1	TRBJ2-2	TRBD1	TGCAGTGCTAGAGGGGACAGGGGATTAGGCAGCACCGGGGAGCTGTTTTTT	CSARGDRGLGSTGELFF
-	TRBV24-1	TRBJ2-5	TRBD2	TGCAGTGCCGCAGGGACTAGCGGGGGGCAGGGACAAGAGACCCAGTACTTC	CSAAGTSGGQGQETQYF
-	TRBV7-2	TRBJ1-1	-	TGTGCCAGCAGCTTGTTGGGCGCCGACACTGAAGCTTTCTTT	CASSLLGADTEAFF
once	TRBV24-1	TRBJ2-1	-	TGTGCCACCAGGTCGGGGAGCTCCTACAATGAGCAGTTCTTC	CATRSGSSYNEQFF
many	TRBV9	TRBJ1-6	-	TGTGCCAGCAGCGTTCGGAATTCACCCCTCCACTTT	CASSVRNSPLHF
many	TRBV29-1	TRBJ2-7	-	TGCAGCGTTGAGGGGGCTCCTACCTACGAGCAGTACTTC	CSVEGAPTYEQYF
once	TRBV10-3	TRBJ1-2	-	TGTGCCATCAGAGCCCAGGCTGTATCCTACAATGGCTACACCTTC	CAIRAQAVSYNGYTF
-	TRBV20-1	TRBJ2-5	-	TGCAGTGCTAGACCGGACGGTAAACAAGAGACCCAGTACTTC	CSARPDGKQETQYF